The clone carrying this T cell receptor beta chain was observed a single time. Its antigen is not identified. Regarding time point: blood 2 weeks post-SBRT. Documented treatment: 15 Gy SBRT to primary tumor, nephrectomy 4 weeks later. Blood was sampled at baseline, 2 weeks and 4 weeks after SBRT. Libraries were prepared by immunoSEQ multiplex PCR; TCRdb keeps only in-frame clonotypes and omits some of them. The table includes roughly 78,000 clones, 82% detected once. These data originate in a study of radiation and T cells in renal cell carcinoma. Study-wide background: Nephrectomy followed 15 Gy stereotactic body radiation by 4 weeks. Study outcomes and limitations: In blood, top tumor clones expanded by 2 weeks, shrinking by 4.

V lost 6 bases, J lost 6 bases, and 15 bases stayed unmatched. Germline V lookup: CDR1 SGHAT, CDR2 FQNNGV. The CDR3 has 16 amino acids. This sequence originates from a man in his fifties or sixties with renal cell carcinoma. Sequences were derived from blood, sampled from a patient whose treatment included radiotherapy and nephrectomy. V and J are TRBV11-2 and TRBJ2-7, with 9 bases that match TRBD2. CDR3 bases: TGTGCCAGCAGAGTACTATCAGGCGGGAGGGTCGGCGAGCAGTACTTC. Residues: CASRVLSGGRVGEQYF.